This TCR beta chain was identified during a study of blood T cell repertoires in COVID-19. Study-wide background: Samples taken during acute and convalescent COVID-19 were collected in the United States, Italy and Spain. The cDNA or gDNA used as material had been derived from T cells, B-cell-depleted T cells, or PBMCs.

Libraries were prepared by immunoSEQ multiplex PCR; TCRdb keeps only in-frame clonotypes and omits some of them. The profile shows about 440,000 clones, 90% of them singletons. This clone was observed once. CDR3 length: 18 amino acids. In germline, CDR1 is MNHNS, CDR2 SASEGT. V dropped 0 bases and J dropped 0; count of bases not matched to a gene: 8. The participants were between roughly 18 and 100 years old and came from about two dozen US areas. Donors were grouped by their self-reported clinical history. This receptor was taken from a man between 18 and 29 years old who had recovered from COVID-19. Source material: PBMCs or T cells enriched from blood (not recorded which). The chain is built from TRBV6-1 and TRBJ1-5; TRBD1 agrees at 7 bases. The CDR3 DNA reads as TGTGCCAGCAGTGAAGCGAGGGACAGATTCAATAGCAATCAGCCCCAGCATTTT. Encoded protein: CASSEARDRFNSNQPQHF.